A single sample gave rise to the 9 T cell receptor beta chains below, sequenced in a study of beta chain features in type 1 diabetes. Overall study findings and caveats: People with Type 1 diabetes carried modestly yet significantly shorter TCRB CDR3s in all four CD4+ subsets.

The sequenced template was cDNA made from the entire isolated RNA. Clones were read by immunoSEQ multiplex PCR, and TCRdb kept only the in-frame ones, dropping some. This sample has 500,000 to 650,000 clones, with approximately 13% found just once. These receptors have no identified antigens. Material for sequencing was naive CD4+ T cells from blood. The source of these receptors is a man younger than 45 with type 1 diabetes.

The V and J genes are TRBV6-1 and TRBJ1-5; TRBD1 is a possible D gene (6 bases). Germline V gene lookup returns CDR1 MNHNS and CDR2 SASEGT. V gave up 6 bases and J gave up 5 bases, with 11 bases separating them. This CDR3 contains 13 residues. The CDR3 spells CASRENRDQPQHF. CDR3 sequence (DNA): TGTGCCAGCAGAGAGAACAGGGATCAGCCCCAGCATTTT.

The J gene is TRBJ2-5, the V gene TRBV4-1; D call uncertain. Trimming pared 6 bases from V and 4 bases from J, leaving 9 bases between. The germline V gene encodes CDR1 MGHRA and CDR2 YSYEKL. This CDR3 is 12 amino acids long. CDR3 DNA sequence: TGCGCCAGCAGTGGACCTGGAGAGACCCAGTACTTC. Its translation: CASSGPGETQYF.

The chain employs TRBV7-6 and TRBJ2-3; 11 bases agree with TRBD2. The CDR3 length is 14 residues. Germline V gene sequence: CDR1 SGHVS, CDR2 FNYEAQ. Trimming took 5 bases from V and 4 from J; bases not matched to a gene: 2. The chain's CDR3 is CASSGTSGADTQYF. Written as DNA, the CDR3 is TGTGCCAGCAGCGGGACTAGCGGTGCAGATACGCAGTATTTT.

V gene TRBV19 combines with J gene TRBJ2-7; 10 bases line up with TRBD2. After removal of 3 bases from V and 0 bases from J, the junction contained 2 bases not matched to a gene. The germline V gene has CDR1 LNHDA and CDR2 SQIVND (reference sequence). The CDR3 runs 15 residues. Written as DNA, the CDR3 is TGTGCCAGTAGTATTAGCGGGGGGTTCTCCTACGAGCAGTACTTC. As protein: CASSISGGFSYEQYF.

This clone occurred a few times. The genes are TRBV29-1 and TRBJ2-1; D possibly corresponds to TRBD2 (6 bases). Germline values: CDR1 SQVTM, CDR2 ANQGSEA. V lost 7 bases, J lost 4 bases, and 17 bases lay in between. CDR3 length: 14 residues. The CDR3: CSAPTSLAYNEQFF. The CDR3 DNA reads as TGCAGCGCCCCCACTAGCTTGGCTTACAATGAGCAGTTCTTC.

This clone was observed a few times. The chain links TRBV28 to TRBJ1-5; 7 bases are shared with TRBD1. The CDR3 runs 14 residues. V dropped 4 bases and J dropped 4; count of bases not matched to a gene: 4. Germline V gene lookup returns CDR1 MDHEN and CDR2 SYDVKM. The CDR3 DNA is TGTGCCAGCAGTTCGGGACAGCCAAATCAGCCCCAGCATTTT. It specifies CASSSGQPNQPQHF.

The chain couples TRBV5-4 to TRBJ2-5; either TRBD1 or TRBD2 may supply D (5 bases each). Germline V lookup: CDR1 SGHNT, CDR2 YYREEE (reference sequence). The CDR3 consists of 14 residues. V was trimmed by 4 bases and J by 3 bases, leaving 13 bases between them. CDR3 nucleotide sequence: TGTGCCAGCAGCGTAAGGGACGCAGAAGAGACCCAGTACTTC. Its protein is CASSVRDAEETQYF.

The chain recombines TRBV2 with TRBJ2-7, with no clear D. CDR1 and CDR2 from the germline V gene are SNHLY and FYNNEI. Trimming removed 3 bases from V and 4 bases from J, with 13 bases in between. The CDR3 consists of 14 residues. The CDR3 sequence: CASSEFRTAYEQYF. The CDR3 bases are TGTGCCAGCAGTGAGTTTCGAACAGCTTACGAGCAGTACTTC.

This clone has just a few counts. This rearrangement joins TRBV7-9 to TRBJ2-7, with 10 bases that match TRBD1. The germline V gene has CDR1 SEHNR and CDR2 FQNEAQ (reference sequence). Trimming cost V 7 bases and J 0 bases; bases outside gene matches: 18. The length of the CDR3 is 19 residues. The CDR3 DNA follows: TGTGCCAGCACCCCCTTAGCGGGACAGGGGATGGGCCGCTCCTACGAGCAGTACTTC. It is translated as CASTPLAGQGMGRSYEQYF. The full variable domain, its missing parts supplied by reference TRBV7-9 and TRBJ2-7, is DTGVSQNPRHKITKRGQNVTFRCDPISEHNRLYWYRQTLGQGPEFLTYFQNEAQLEKSRLLSDRFSAERPKGSFSTLEIQRTEQGDSAMYLCASTPLAGQGMGRSYEQYFGPGTRLTVT.